This T cell receptor beta chain was retrieved from a study of blood T cell repertoires in COVID-19. About the study: Samples came from the United States, Italy and Spain, spanning acute and convalescent COVID-19.

This CDR3 comprises 13 residues. J was trimmed by 4 bases and V by 4 bases; bases with no gene match: 4. Germline CDR1 and CDR2: LNHNV and YYDKDF (reference sequence). Libraries were prepared by immunoSEQ multiplex PCR; TCRdb keeps only in-frame clonotypes and omits some of them. The sample consists of approximately 440,000 clones, roughly 87% of them appearing once. Participants came from 20 to 25 US areas, aged about 18 to 89 years. Sequenced sample: PBMCs or T cells enriched from blood (not recorded which). This sequence originates from a man in his late teens or twenties who had recovered from COVID-19. The chain carries TRBV15 and TRBJ2-7, with TRBD1 identical over 7 bases. The chain's CDR3 is CATSTPTGYEQYF. The DNA of the CDR3 is TGTGCCACCAGCACCCCGACAGGGTACGAGCAGTACTTC.